Each of the 10 T cell receptor beta chains below was sequenced from the same sample in a study of CD8 T cells in ankylosing spondylitis. TCRdb passed the 5' RACE reads through MiXCR, listing each CDR3 protein once. This repertoire shows about 130,000 distinct CDR3 sequences, about 6.4% found once; its top ten account for 12%. The sequencing input was blood, either unsorted or a sorted T cell fraction (not recorded which). These receptor sequences come from a male donor with ankylosing spondylitis or in good health (not recorded which).

This clonotype appeared many times. The gene calls are TRBV20-1 and TRBJ2-4; the match to TRBD1 covers 7 bases. The CDR3 is 14 amino acids. V lost 3 bases, J lost 4 bases, and 6 bases stayed unmatched. Germline V lookup: CDR1 DFQATT, CDR2 SNEGSKA (reference sequence). The DNA of the CDR3 is TGCAGTGCTAGGGGTGGGACAGCAAAAAACATTCAGTACTTC. As protein: CSARGGTAKNIQYF.

The chain joins TRBV5-1 to TRBJ2-5; 7 nucleotides match TRBD1. Germline CDR1 and CDR2: SGHRS and YFSETQ. The V and J ends lost 4 bases and 5 bases, in that order; junction bases with no gene match: 8. The length of the CDR3 is 14 residues. The CDR3: CASSPGQVRETQYF. Written as DNA, the CDR3 is TGCGCCAGCAGCCCCGGACAGGTCAGGGAGACCCAGTACTTC.

Remarks on this clonotype: A much larger clone differs from this one at a single base, so this may be a read error. This sequence joins TRBV20-1 and TRBJ2-2, with TRBD2 matching over 7 bases. CDR1 and CDR2 from the germline V gene are DFQATT and SNEGSKA (reference sequence). CDR3 length: 13 residues. CDR3: CGASGENTGELFF. The DNA of the CDR3 is TGCGGTGCCAGCGGGGAGAACACCGGGGAGCTGTTTTTT.

This clonotype was counted ten times or more. The chain uses TRBV5-1 and TRBJ2-1; TRBD2 matches 14 bases. The germline V gene encodes CDR1 SGHRS and CDR2 YFSETQ. The CDR3 consists of 16 residues. V lost 0 bases to trimming and J lost 7 bases; unmatched junction nucleotides: 3. This chain's CDR3 is CASSLAGTSGSNEQFF. The CDR3 nucleotides read TGCGCCAGCAGCTTGGCCGGGACTAGCGGGAGTAATGAGCAGTTCTTC.

In this sample, this clonotype turned up many times. The chain has TRBV7-2 and TRBJ1-2; the D gene is possibly TRBD1 (5 bases). The CDR3 length is 14 residues. The V end was cut by 2 bases, the J end by 8 bases, with 15 bases between. CDR1 is SGHTA and CDR2 is FQGNSA in the germline V gene. Written as DNA, the CDR3 is TGTGCCAGCAGCTTAACTCAGGGAACGGGCGGCTACACCTTC. This codes for CASSLTQGTGGYTF.

The table lists this clonotype with many counts. The V gene is TRBV5-1, the J gene TRBJ2-3; D could derive from TRBD1 or TRBD2 (5 bases each). Looked up from germline, CDR1 is SGHRS and CDR2 is YFSETQ. This CDR3 is built from 15 residues. Between the trimmed V and J ends, which lost 2 bases and 5 bases, there was a span of 15 bases. The CDR3 DNA sequence: TGCGCCAGCAGCTTACCCGGGACGGTAGGAGATACGCAGTATTTT. This codes for CASSLPGTVGDTQYF.

The chain is built from TRBV20-1 and TRBJ1-4, with 8 bases that match TRBD1. This CDR3 contains 14 residues. Germline CDR1 is DFQATT and CDR2 is SNEGSKA (reference sequence). The V segment lost 0 bases and the J segment 7 bases; nucleotides outside the gene matches: 4. The CDR3 bases are TGCAGTGCTAGAGATCCAGGGGGCTCTGAAAAACTGTTTTTT. Protein: CSARDPGGSEKLFF.

This clonotype has a count of ten or more. V gene TRBV5-1 combines with J gene TRBJ1-4; D is possibly TRBD1 (6 bases). V was shortened by 0 bases and J by 4 bases, with 13 bases between the two germline ends. This CDR3 region has 16 residues. Germline lookup yields CDR1 SGHRS and CDR2 YFSETQ. The CDR3 sequence: CASSLGGTKNNEKLFF. For the CDR3, the DNA is TGCGCCAGCAGCTTGGGCGGGACAAAGAATAATGAAAAACTGTTTTTT.

This clonotype was picked up many times. The chain joins TRBV12-3 or TRBV12-4 to TRBJ2-1; 10 bases are shared with TRBD2. Trimming took 3 bases from V and 4 from J; bases not matched to a gene: 0. CDR3 length: 14 residues. The CDR3 nucleotides read TGTGCCAGCAGTTTTAGCGGGGGGTACAATGAGCAGTTCTTC. This translates into CASSFSGGYNEQFF.

This clonotype showed up many times. The chain uses TRBV27 and TRBJ1-5, with D tentatively TRBD1 (6 bases). The length of the CDR3 is 13 residues. V shed 4 bases and J shed 7 bases, with 11 bases lying between them. Per the germline V gene, CDR1 is MNHEY and CDR2 is SMNVEV (reference sequence). CDR3 sequence: CASSWGGQQPQHF. In nucleotides, the CDR3 is TGTGCCAGCAGTTGGGGGGGGCAACAGCCCCAGCATTTT.